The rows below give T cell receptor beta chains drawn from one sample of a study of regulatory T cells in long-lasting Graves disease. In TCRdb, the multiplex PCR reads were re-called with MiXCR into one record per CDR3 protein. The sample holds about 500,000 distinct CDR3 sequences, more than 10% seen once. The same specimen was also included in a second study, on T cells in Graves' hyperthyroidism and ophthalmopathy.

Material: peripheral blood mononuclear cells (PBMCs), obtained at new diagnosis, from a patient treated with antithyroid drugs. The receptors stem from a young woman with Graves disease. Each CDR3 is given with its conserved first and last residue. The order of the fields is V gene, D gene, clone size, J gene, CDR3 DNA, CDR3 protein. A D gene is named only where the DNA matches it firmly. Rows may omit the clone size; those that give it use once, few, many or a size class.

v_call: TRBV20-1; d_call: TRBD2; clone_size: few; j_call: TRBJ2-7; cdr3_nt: TGCAGTGCTCCCCGTTTGCGGGGGAGCTCCTACGAGCAGTACTTC; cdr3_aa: CSAPRLRGSSYEQYF
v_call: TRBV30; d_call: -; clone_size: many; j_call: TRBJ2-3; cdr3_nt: TGTGCCTGGAGCTACCTTAACACAGATACGCAGTATTTT; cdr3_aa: CAWSYLNTDTQYF
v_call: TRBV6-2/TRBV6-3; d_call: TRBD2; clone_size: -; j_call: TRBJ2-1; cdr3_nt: TGTGCCAGCAGTTATCTAGCGGGAGTCAGTAATGAGCAGTTCTTC; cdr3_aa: CASSYLAGVSNEQFF
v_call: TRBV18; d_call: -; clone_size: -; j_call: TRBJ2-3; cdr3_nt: TGTGCCAGCTCACCAGCCAGGGGCGCCACAGATACGCAGTATTTT; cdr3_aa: CASSPARGATDTQYF
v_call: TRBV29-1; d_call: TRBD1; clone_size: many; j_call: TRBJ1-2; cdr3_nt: TGCAGCGTTGAAGCCCCGGTTGGGTGGACAGGGTCGGGGTATGGCTACACCTTC; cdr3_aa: CSVEAPVGWTGSGYGYTF
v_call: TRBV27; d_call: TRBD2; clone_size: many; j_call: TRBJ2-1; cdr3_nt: TGTGCCAGCAGTTTCGAGGGAGGGCCGCGGAATGAGCAGTTCTTC; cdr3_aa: CASSFEGGPRNEQFF
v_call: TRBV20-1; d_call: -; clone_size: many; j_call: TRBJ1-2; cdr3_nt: TGCAGTGCTAGTGACGGGAATGGCTACACCTTC; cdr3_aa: CSASDGNGYTF
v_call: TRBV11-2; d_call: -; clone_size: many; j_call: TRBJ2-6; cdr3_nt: TGTGCCAGCAGCTTATACCTCTCTGGGGCCAACGTCCTGACTTTC; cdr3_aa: CASSLYLSGANVLTF
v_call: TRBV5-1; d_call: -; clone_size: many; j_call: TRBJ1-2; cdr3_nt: TGCGCCAGCAGCTTAGGGTCCGGGAGCTATGGCTACACCTTC; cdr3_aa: CASSLGSGSYGYTF
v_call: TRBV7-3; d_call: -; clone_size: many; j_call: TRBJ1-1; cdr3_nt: TGTGCCAGCACGGAGGGACCCTTCACTGAAGCTTTCTTT; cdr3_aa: CASTEGPFTEAFF
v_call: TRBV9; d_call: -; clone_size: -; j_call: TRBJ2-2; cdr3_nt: TGTGCCAGCAGCGGGAGCACGCACACCGGGGAGCTGTTTTTT; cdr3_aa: CASSGSTHTGELFF
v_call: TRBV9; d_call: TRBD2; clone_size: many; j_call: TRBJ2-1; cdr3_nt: TGTGCCAGCAGCGTAGTCGGACTAGCGGGAAATGAGCAGTTCTTC; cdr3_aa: CASSVVGLAGNEQFF
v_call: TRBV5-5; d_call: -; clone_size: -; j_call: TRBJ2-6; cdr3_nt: TGTGCCAGCAGCTGGACCCGACGGAACTCTGGGGCCAACGTCCTGACTTTC; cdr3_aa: CASSWTRRNSGANVLTF
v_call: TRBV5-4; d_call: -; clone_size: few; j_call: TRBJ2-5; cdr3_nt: TGTGCCAGCAGCGCCGGGGCATGGGGCAGAAAAGAGACCCAGTACTTC; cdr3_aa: CASSAGAWGRKETQYF
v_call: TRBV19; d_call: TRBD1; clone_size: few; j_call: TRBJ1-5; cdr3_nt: TGTGCCAGTAGTCTGAGACAGGGAAAAGGCCCGTATCAGCCCCAGCATTTT; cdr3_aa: CASSLRQGKGPYQPQHF
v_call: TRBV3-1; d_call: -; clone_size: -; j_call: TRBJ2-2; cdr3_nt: TGTGCCAGCAGCCCAGTACTGGGCCTCCCCCCCGGGTCCGGGGAGCTGTGTTTT; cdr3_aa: CASSPVLGLPPGSGELCF
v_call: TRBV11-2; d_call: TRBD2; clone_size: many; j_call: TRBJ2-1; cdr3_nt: TGTGCCAGCAGCCCCGGGGGGGGGGTCGAGCAGTTCTTC; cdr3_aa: CASSPGGGVEQFF
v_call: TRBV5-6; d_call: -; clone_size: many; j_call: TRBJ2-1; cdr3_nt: TGTGCCAGCAGCTTGGCCGCAGGGGTATACTACAATGAGCAGTTCTTC; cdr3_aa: CASSLAAGVYYNEQFF
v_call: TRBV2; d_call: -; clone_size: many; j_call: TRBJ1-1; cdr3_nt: TGTGCCAGCAGCTTGGGCAGGAGTAACACTGAAGCTTTCTTT; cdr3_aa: CASSLGRSNTEAFF
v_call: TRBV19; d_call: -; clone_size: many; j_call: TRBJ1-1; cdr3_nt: TGTGCCAGTACCCCCCTACAGAGTCCCCCGACTGAAGCTTTCTTT; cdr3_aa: CASTPLQSPPTEAFF
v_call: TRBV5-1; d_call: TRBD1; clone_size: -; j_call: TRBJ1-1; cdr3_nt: TGCGCCAGCAGCTTGGAAGGGGGCGGCATCACTGAAGCTTTCTTT; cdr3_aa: CASSLEGGGITEAFF
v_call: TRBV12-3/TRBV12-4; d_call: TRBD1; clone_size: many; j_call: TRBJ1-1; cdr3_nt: TGTGCCAGCAGTTTGGGACAGATTCGTGCTATGGAGTTT; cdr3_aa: CASSLGQIRAMEF
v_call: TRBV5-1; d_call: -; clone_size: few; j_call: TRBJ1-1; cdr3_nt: TGCGCCAGCAGCTTGGTGGAGGGGTTGGTTACTGAAGCTTTCTTT; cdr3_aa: CASSLVEGLVTEAFF
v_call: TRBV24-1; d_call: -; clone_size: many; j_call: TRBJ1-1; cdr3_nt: TGTGCCACCCGGGGGATGAACACTGAAGCTTTCTTT; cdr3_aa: CATRGMNTEAFF
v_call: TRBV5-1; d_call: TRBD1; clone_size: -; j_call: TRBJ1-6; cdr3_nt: TGCGCCAGCAGCACACAGGGGACCTTTGGTAATTCACCCCTCCACTTT; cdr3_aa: CASSTQGTFGNSPLHF
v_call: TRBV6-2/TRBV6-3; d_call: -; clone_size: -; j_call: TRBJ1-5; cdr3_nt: TGTGCCAGCAGTCCCAGGGGATTAAGCAATCAGCCCCAGCATTTT; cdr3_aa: CASSPRGLSNQPQHF
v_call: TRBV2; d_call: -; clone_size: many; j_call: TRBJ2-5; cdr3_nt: TGTGCCAGCAGTGAGGCTAGCGTTACGCAAGAGACCCAGTACTTC; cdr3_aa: CASSEASVTQETQYF
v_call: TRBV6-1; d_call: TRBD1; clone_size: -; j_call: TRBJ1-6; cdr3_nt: TGTGCCAGCATCCCGACAGGGGGATCTTCACCCCTCCACTTT; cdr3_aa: CASIPTGGSSPLHF
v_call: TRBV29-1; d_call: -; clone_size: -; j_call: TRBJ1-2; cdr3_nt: TGCAGCGTTGACAGAAACTATGGCTACACCTTC; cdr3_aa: CSVDRNYGYTF
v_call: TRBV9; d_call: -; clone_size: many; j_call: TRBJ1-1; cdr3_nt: TGTGCCAGCAGCCCCCGGTCGGGGACGAACACTGAAGCTTTCTTT; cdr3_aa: CASSPRSGTNTEAFF
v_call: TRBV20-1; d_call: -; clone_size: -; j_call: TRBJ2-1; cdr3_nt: TGCAGTGCTAGAGAAGACAAGGGTGTACATGAGCAGTTCTTC; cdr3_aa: CSAREDKGVHEQFF
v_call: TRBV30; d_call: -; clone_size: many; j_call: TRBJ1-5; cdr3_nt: TGTGCCTGGGGGGCGGATAGCAATCAGCCCCAGCATTTT; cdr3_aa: CAWGADSNQPQHF
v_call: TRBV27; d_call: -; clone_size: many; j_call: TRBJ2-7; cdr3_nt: TGTGCCAGCCGGGCAGGCTACGAGCAGTACTTC; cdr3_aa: CASRAGYEQYF
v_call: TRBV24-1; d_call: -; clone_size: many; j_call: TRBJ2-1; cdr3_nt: TGTGCCACCAGGTCCCCCGGGGCCTACAATGAGCAGTTCTTC; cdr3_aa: CATRSPGAYNEQFF
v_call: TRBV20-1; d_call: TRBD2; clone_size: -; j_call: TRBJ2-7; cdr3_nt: TGCAGTGCTAGAGATTTCGCGGGAGGTCTCCACGAGCAGTACTTC; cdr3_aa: CSARDFAGGLHEQYF
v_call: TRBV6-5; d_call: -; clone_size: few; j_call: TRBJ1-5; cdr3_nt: TGTGCCAGCAGTTACTCGAGAGGGGTAAATCAGCCCCAGCATTTT; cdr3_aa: CASSYSRGVNQPQHF
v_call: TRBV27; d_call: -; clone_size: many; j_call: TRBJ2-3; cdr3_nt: TGTGCCAGCAGTTCTAGAGGGTTCACAGATACGCAGTATTTT; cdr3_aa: CASSSRGFTDTQYF
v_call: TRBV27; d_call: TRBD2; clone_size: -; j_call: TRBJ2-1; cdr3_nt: TGTGCCAGCAACCAACTAGCGGGATACAATGAGCAGTTCTTC; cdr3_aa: CASNQLAGYNEQFF
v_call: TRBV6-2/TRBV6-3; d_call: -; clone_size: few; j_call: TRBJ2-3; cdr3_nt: TGTGCCAGCTCGAAAGGGGGGTTCACAGATACGCAGTATTTT; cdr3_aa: CASSKGGFTDTQYF
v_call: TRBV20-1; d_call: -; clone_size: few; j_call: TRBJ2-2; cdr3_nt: TGCAGTGCTGCCCGGGACACCGGGGAGCTGTTTTTT; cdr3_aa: CSAARDTGELFF
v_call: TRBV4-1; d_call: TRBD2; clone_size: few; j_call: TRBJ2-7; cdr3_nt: TGCGCCAGCAGCCATTTGGGACTAGTCCCCTACGAGCAGTACTTC; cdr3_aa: CASSHLGLVPYEQYF
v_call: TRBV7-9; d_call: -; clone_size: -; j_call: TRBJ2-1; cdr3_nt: TGTGCCAGCAGCTTAGTCGGGGGAGAGGGGAATGAGCAGTTCTTC; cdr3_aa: CASSLVGGEGNEQFF
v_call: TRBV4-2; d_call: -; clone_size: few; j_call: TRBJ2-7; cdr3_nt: TGTGCCAGCAGCCAAGGGCAGGGGTTTGACGAGCAGTACTTC; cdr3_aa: CASSQGQGFDEQYF
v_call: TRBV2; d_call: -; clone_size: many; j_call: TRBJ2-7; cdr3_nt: TGTGCCAGCAGTGATAGGCCTAACTCCTACGAGCAGTACTTC; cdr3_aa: CASSDRPNSYEQYF